The 8 T cell receptor beta chains reported below all come from one sample, sequenced in a study of identical twins. One entry per CDR3 protein, called by TCRdb with MiXCR from the 5' RACE reads. The sample includes some 500,000 distinct CDR3 sequences, roughly 9.5% of them seen just once. The sample was also linked to a second study, of yellow fever vaccine responses in identical twins.

The specimen sequenced was PBMCs. Receptor source: a woman younger than 35 in good health.

This clonotype was seen many times. The CDR3 DNA is TGTGCCAGCAGCTTAGGGTTCCAAGAGACCCAGTACTTC. It specifies CASSLGFQETQYF. The chain recombines TRBV7-9 with TRBJ2-5; D is unresolved. This CDR3 has 13 amino acids. Trimming removed 1 base from V and 1 base from J, with 4 bases in between. Germline V CDR1 and CDR2: SEHNR, FQNEAQ (reference sequence).

This clonotype was counted ten times or more. The V and J genes are TRBV11-2 and TRBJ2-3, with D perhaps matching TRBD1 (6 bases). Germline V lookup: CDR1 SGHAT, CDR2 FQNNGV. The CDR3 runs to 14 residues. Deletions cut 5 bases from V and 9 bases from J, with 18 bases between. CDR3 nucleotide sequence: TGTGCCAGCAGCAGGAGACAGGAGCTCGACACGCAGTATTTT. Encoded protein: CASSRRQELDTQYF.

This clonotype was observed at least ten times. A read error may produce the germline difference seen at one junction end. The chain combines TRBV12-3 or TRBV12-4 with TRBJ2-2; possible D gene TRBD2, 7 bases. The CDR3 extends over 13 amino acids. DNA for the CDR3: TGTGCCAGCAGCTTAGGGGGGGCCGGGGAGCTGTTTTTT. It is translated as CASSLGGAGELFF.

This clonotype came up a few times. The chain joins TRBV9 to TRBJ2-3; D perhaps matches TRBD1 (5 bases). CDR1 and CDR2 (germline): SGDLS, YYNGEE. V lost 3 bases and J lost 4, with 12 bases in between. This CDR3 is 14 amino acids long. The CDR3 nucleotides read TGTGCCAGCAGCGCCTTTCTAGGGGCAGATACGCAGTATTTT. Its translation is CASSAFLGADTQYF.

The chain joins TRBV4-2 to TRBJ2-1; 8 bases agree with TRBD2. The CDR3 runs to 15 residues. After removal of 4 bases from V and 1 base from J, the junction contained 3 bases not matched to a gene. Germline assignment: CDR1 LGHNA and CDR2 YNFKEQ. The CDR3 coding sequence is TGTGCCAGCAGCCCTAGACTAGCGTCCTACAATGAGCAGTTCTTC. Its protein is CASSPRLASYNEQFF.

This clonotype was seen more than once but under ten times. The chain has TRBV6-2 or TRBV6-3 and TRBJ2-7; 7 bases align to TRBD2. CDR1 is MNHEY and CDR2 is SVGEGT in the germline V gene. The CDR3 extends over 15 amino acids. The J segment lost 6 bases and the V segment lost 2 bases, leaving 10 bases of the junction unmatched. CDR3 sequence: CASSYGGGTLGEQYF. CDR3 in DNA: TGTGCCAGCAGTTACGGCGGGGGAACCCTTGGCGAGCAGTACTTC.

This clonotype was found many times. J is TRBJ1-1 and V is TRBV4-2; TRBD1 matches at 8 bases. Unmatched junction bases numbered 1, after V lost 4 bases and J lost 3 bases. The CDR3 has 13 residues. From germline, CDR1 is LGHNA and CDR2 YNFKEQ. The CDR3 coding sequence is TGTGCCAGCAGCCCGGACAGGGACACTGAAGCTTTCTTT. Its translation is CASSPDRDTEAFF.

The chain uses TRBV9 and TRBJ1-2; maybe TRBD1 (5 bases). V shed 0 bases and J shed 0 bases, with 15 bases lying between them. CDR1 and CDR2 from the germline V gene are SGDLS and YYNGEE. The CDR3 contains 17 residues. The CDR3 loop reads CASSVVEGNPANYGYTF. CDR3 DNA sequence: TGTGCCAGCAGCGTAGTGGAGGGGAACCCAGCTAACTATGGCTACACCTTC.